The next 28 T cell receptor beta chains were all read from a single sample in a study of T cells in Graves' hyperthyroidism and ophthalmopathy. TCR beta CDR3 regions were amplified from RNA transcripts. Primed by the HTBI set, a first-round RT-PCR was run on the TCR CDR3. TCRdb reprocessed the multiplex PCR reads with MiXCR, giving one entry per CDR3 protein. The table includes 690,000 or so distinct CDR3 sequences, around 20% detected once. Sequences were obtained from blood. The receptors here all came from a woman aged 45 to 65 with Graves' hyperthyroidism that later progressed to Graves' ophthalmopathy.

CDR3 sequence reads: CASSAPGNQETQYF. In nucleotides, the CDR3 is TGTGCCAGCAGCGCGCCGGGAAACCAAGAGACCCAGTACTTC. V usage is TRBV9 and J usage is TRBJ2-5; possibly TRBD2 for D (5 bases). The V end lost 3 bases, the J end lost 0 bases, and 9 bases lay between the germline ends. CDR3 size: 14 residues. Germline values: CDR1 SGDLS, CDR2 YYNGEE.

The chain carries TRBV10-3 and TRBJ1-5; the D gene is possibly TRBD1 (5 bases). The V end was cut by 8 bases, the J end by 0 bases, with 14 bases between. The CDR3 runs 15 residues. Germline values: CDR1 ENHRY, CDR2 SYGVKD. The CDR3 sequence is CAIGTGGDSNQPQHF. The CDR3 DNA sequence: TGTGCCATCGGGACGGGGGGGGATAGCAATCAGCCCCAGCATTTT.

The chain has TRBV12-3 or TRBV12-4 and TRBJ2-4; D is possibly TRBD1 (5 bases). This CDR3 spans 14 amino acids. Trimming cost V 8 bases and J 5 bases, with 16 bases left between them. This CDR3 is CASHLGQGENIQYF. As DNA, the CDR3 is TGTGCCAGCCACCTGGGGCAGGGTGAAAACATTCAGTACTTC.

This clonotype was seen more than once but under ten times. J is TRBJ1-3 and V is TRBV20-1; no clear D. From germline, CDR1 is DFQATT and CDR2 SNEGSKA (reference sequence). The CDR3 is 13 residues long. V lost 8 bases and J 1 base, leaving 12 bases between the germline ends. CDR3 protein: CSTLRVSGNTIYF. The CDR3 DNA sequence: TGCAGTACCCTCCGGGTGTCTGGAAACACCATATATTTT.

In its sample, this clonotype was seen a few times. V and J are TRBV5-1 and TRBJ2-7, with a tentative D call TRBD1 (6 bases). The germline CDR1 and CDR2 sequences are SGHRS and YFSETQ. The ends were cut back, 4 bases at V and 4 bases at J, with 21 bases in the middle. The CDR3 runs 16 residues. CDR3: CASSPLTGTPMYEQYF. In nucleotides, the CDR3 is TGCGCCAGCAGCCCTTTAACCGGGACACCAATGTACGAGCAGTACTTC.

The table lists this clonotype with a few counts. This chain uses TRBV10-3 with TRBJ1-5; a weak D match, TRBD1 (5 bases). The V and J ends lost 2 bases and 1 base respectively, with 12 bases between them. Germline CDR1 and CDR2: ENHRY and SYGVKD. There are 16 residues in the CDR3. DNA of the CDR3: TGTGCCATCAGTGAGATGAGGGGAACCAGCAATCAGCCCCAGCATTTT. Protein: CAISEMRGTSNQPQHF.

This chain links TRBV30 with TRBJ2-1; 9 nucleotides line up with TRBD2. After removal of 2 bases from V and 7 bases from J, the junction contained 9 bases not matched to a gene. CDR3 length: 15 amino acids. The germline gives CDR1 GTSNPN, CDR2 SVGIG (reference sequence). The CDR3 nucleotides are TGTGCCTGGAGTACGGGAGCGGGGGGATATAATGAGCAGTTCTTC. Its translation: CAWSTGAGGYNEQFF.

The V and J genes are TRBV4-1 and TRBJ2-1, with D maybe TRBD2 (5 bases). The CDR3 has 17 residues. The V end lost 3 bases, the J end lost 2 bases, and 17 bases lay between the germline ends. Germline-derived CDR1 and CDR2 are MGHRA and YSYEKL. This CDR3 reads CASSQSGSGLPYNEQFF. The CDR3 bases are TGCGCCAGCAGCCAGAGCGGATCCGGCCTCCCCTACAATGAGCAGTTCTTC.

This clonotype was counted at least ten times. The chain carries TRBV6-6 and TRBJ2-5; D is unclear. CDR1 is MNHNY and CDR2 is SVGAGI in the germline V gene (reference sequence). This CDR3 has 14 residues. Trimming removed 0 bases at V and 4 bases at J, with 9 bases between. This chain's CDR3 is CASSYSTHRETQYF. The CDR3 DNA sequence: TGTGCCAGCAGTTACTCGACACACCGAGAGACCCAGTACTTC.

This clonotype was counted only a few times. The chain combines TRBV20-1 with TRBJ1-5; D is unresolved. This CDR3 has 14 residues. The ends were cut back, 5 bases at V and 0 bases at J, with 11 bases in the middle. Germline assignment: CDR1 DFQATT and CDR2 SNEGSKA (reference sequence). CDR3 DNA sequence: TGCAGTGCTGGAGCAGAGCTTAGCAATCAGCCCCAGCATTTT. Translated, it gives CSAGAELSNQPQHF.

This clonotype was recorded at least ten times. The rearrangement uses TRBV7-9 and TRBJ2-3; TRBD1 matches at 7 bases. Looked up from germline, CDR1 is SEHNR and CDR2 is FQNEAQ (reference sequence). The CDR3 runs 16 residues. The V and J ends lost 0 bases and 4 bases, in that order; junction bases with no gene match: 7. The DNA for the CDR3 is TGTGCCAGCAGCTTAGCTTCTGACAGGGACGCAGATACGCAGTATTTT. Protein: CASSLASDRDADTQYF.

The rearrangement uses TRBV9 and TRBJ2-7; TRBD1 agrees at 8 bases. Germline V gives CDR1 SGDLS, CDR2 YYNGEE. V lost 3 bases, J lost 2 bases, and 10 bases stayed unmatched. There are 16 residues in the CDR3. In DNA, the CDR3 is TGTGCCAGCAGCGGCGGACAGGGACTTTTACCCTACGAGCAGTACTTC. It encodes CASSGGQGLLPYEQYF.

This clonotype showed up many times. This chain connects TRBV5-1 to TRBJ1-2; D might be TRBD1 (5 bases). The CDR3 has 15 residues. The germline V gene has CDR1 SGHRS and CDR2 YFSETQ. Trimming took off 0 bases at V and 0 bases at J, with 9 bases between the two ends. In DNA form, the CDR3 reads TGCGCCAGCAGCTTGGACGGGACGACTAACTATGGCTACACCTTC. Its translation is CASSLDGTTNYGYTF.

This chain joins TRBV6-2 or TRBV6-3 and TRBJ1-2; D is unclear. CDR1 MNHEY and CDR2 SVGEGT come from the germline V gene. V shed 0 bases and J shed 0 bases, with 11 bases lying between them. The length of the CDR3 is 16 residues. The CDR3 sequence: CASSYSSGNTNYGYTF. CDR3 nucleotides: TGTGCCAGCAGTTACTCATCGGGGAACACTAACTATGGCTACACCTTC.

This clonotype was observed at least ten times. The chain is built from TRBV12-3 or TRBV12-4 and TRBJ2-7, with 10 bases that match TRBD1. CDR3 size: 14 residues. V was pared by 5 bases and J by 3 bases, with 4 bases of the junction left unmatched. The CDR3 protein is CASSPGTGDYEQYF. The CDR3, as DNA: TGTGCCAGCAGTCCCGGGACAGGGGACTACGAGCAGTACTTC.

This clonotype was observed many times. The chain carries TRBV27 and TRBJ2-3, with 8 nucleotides matching TRBD1. The trim removed 6 bases at V and 2 bases at J, leaving 7 bases unmatched. The CDR3 runs 15 residues. Germline V lookup: CDR1 MNHEY, CDR2 SMNVEV (reference sequence). The CDR3 bases are TGTGCCAGCAGACCCGGGACAGGAACCACAGATACGCAGTATTTT. Amino acids: CASRPGTGTTDTQYF.

This clonotype was recorded at least ten times. The V call is TRBV11-2, the J call TRBJ1-2, with no clear D. Trimming left V 4 bases short and J 8 bases short, with 17 bases between. The CDR3 sequence is 14 residues long. The V gene's germline CDR1 is SGHAT and CDR2 FQNNGV. CDR3 in amino acids: CASSSAGVGGGYTF. The CDR3 nucleotides are TGTGCCAGCAGCTCTGCAGGCGTAGGTGGCGGCTACACCTTC.

The sample holds a few counts of this clonotype. The chain links TRBV19 to TRBJ1-2, with D uncertain. Germline-derived CDR1 and CDR2 are LNHDA and SQIVND (reference sequence). V was shortened by 4 bases and J by 4 bases, with 16 bases between the two germline ends. The CDR3 runs 15 residues. The CDR3 reads CASSNNQGRGYGYTF. CDR3 nucleotides: TGTGCCAGTAGTAATAATCAAGGACGAGGCTATGGCTACACCTTC.

This clonotype was seen repeatedly, ten times or more. The chain joins TRBV6-1 to TRBJ1-1; TRBD1 agrees at 11 bases. The CDR3 sequence is 17 residues long. Germline V lookup: CDR1 MNHNS, CDR2 SASEGT. The junction had 9 bases not matched to a gene; V was cut back by 6 bases and J by 0 bases. Here the CDR3 DNA reads TGTGCCAGCAGGACCACCGGGACAGGGGGAATGAACACTGAAGCTTTCTTT. It yields the protein CASRTTGTGGMNTEAFF.

In this sample, this clonotype turned up a few times. V usage is TRBV6-9 and J usage is TRBJ1-2, with 7 bases that match TRBD1. Per the germline V gene, CDR1 is MNHGY and CDR2 is SVAAGI. The CDR3 runs 14 residues. V was pared by 3 bases and J by 6 bases, with 7 bases of the junction left unmatched. The CDR3 loop is CASSYSKGGDGYTF. CDR3 bases: TGTGCCAGCAGTTACTCGAAAGGGGGCGATGGCTACACCTTC.

The chain links TRBV20-1 to TRBJ2-1, with a tentative D call TRBD2 (6 bases). The germline V gene encodes CDR1 DFQATT and CDR2 SNEGSKA (reference sequence). V lost 3 bases and J 0 bases, leaving 21 bases between the germline ends. This CDR3 is 18 amino acids long. CDR3 sequence (DNA): TGCAGTGCTAGGGGGTTTGGGTCGGGGGATAGCTCCTACAATGAGCAGTTCTTC. Translating gives CSARGFGSGDSSYNEQFF.

This clonotype has a count of ten or more. V usage is TRBV7-6 and J usage is TRBJ2-1; no reliable D call. Germline values: CDR1 SGHVS, CDR2 FNYEAQ. The CDR3 is 13 amino acids. The V gene lost 2 bases and the J gene lost 8 bases, with 10 bases spanning the gap. The CDR3: CASSLLVVHEQFF. The DNA of the CDR3 is TGTGCCAGCAGCTTACTTGTCGTCCATGAGCAGTTCTTC.

This clonotype has more than one count but fewer than ten. V is TRBV6-4 and J is TRBJ2-2, with a weak D call TRBD1 (6 bases). Germline V gene lookup returns CDR1 MRHNA and CDR2 SNTAGT. This CDR3 has 14 amino acids. Trimming removed 8 bases at V and 3 bases at J, with 13 bases between. This CDR3 is CASANRVHTGELFF. DNA of the CDR3: TGTGCCAGCGCTAACAGGGTTCACACCGGGGAGCTGTTTTTT.

The rearrangement joins TRBV6-1 to TRBJ2-4; TRBD1 aligns across 7 bases. Germline values: CDR1 MNHNS, CDR2 SASEGT. This CDR3 contains 14 residues. J gave up 9 bases and V 10 bases, and 15 bases lay outside the gene matches. Here the CDR3 reads CATTGTGVRTIQYF. CDR3 coding DNA: TGTGCCACCACCGGCACAGGGGTCCGAACCATTCAGTACTTC.

The table lists this clonotype with a count of one. The chain is built from TRBV19 and TRBJ1-5; D call uncertain. Germline V gene sequence: CDR1 LNHDA, CDR2 SQIVND (reference sequence). V gave up 3 bases and J gave up 4 bases, with 16 bases separating them. The CDR3 spans 16 residues. The CDR3 DNA sequence: TGTGCCAGTAGTATCTTAGGAGGCGATGGGAATCAGCCCCAGCATTTT. Amino acid sequence: CASSILGGDGNQPQHF. Full variable domain (remainder filled in from reference TRBV19 and TRBJ1-5): DGGITQSPKYLFRKEGQNVTLSCEQNLNHDAMYWYRQDPGQGLRLIYYSQIVNDFQKGDIAEGYSVSREKKESFPLTVTSAQKNPTAFYLCASSILGGDGNQPQHFGDGTRLSIL.

This clonotype was observed a handful of times. The chain is built from TRBV7-9 and TRBJ2-6; the match to TRBD1 covers 9 bases. The germline V gene has CDR1 SEHNR and CDR2 FQNEAQ (reference sequence). The CDR3 is 17 residues long. V lost 2 bases to trimming and J lost 1 base; unmatched junction nucleotides: 3. CDR3 residues: CASSLPTGGSGANVLTF. In nucleotides, the CDR3 is TGTGCCAGCAGCTTACCGACAGGGGGTTCTGGGGCCAACGTCCTGACTTTC.

This rearrangement joins TRBV6-5 to TRBJ1-5, with D possibly TRBD1 on 5 matching bases. CDR1 is MNHEY, CDR2 SVGAGI, per germline. V shed 0 bases and J shed 0 bases, with 15 bases lying between them. CDR3 length: 18 residues. CDR3 loop: CASSYSGRNPYSNQPQHF. DNA for the CDR3: TGTGCCAGCAGTTACTCGGGGCGGAATCCCTATAGCAATCAGCCCCAGCATTTT.

This clonotype occurred a few times. V is TRBV12-3 or TRBV12-4 and J is TRBJ2-3; 14 positions agree with TRBD2. V lost 4 bases and J lost 4; bases outside the gene matches: 10. The CDR3 has 18 amino acids. CDR3 residues: CASSWPFPGLAGADTQYF. CDR3 DNA sequence: TGTGCCAGCAGTTGGCCTTTCCCGGGACTAGCGGGGGCAGATACGCAGTATTTT.